These 5 T cell receptor beta chains originate from one sample sequenced in a study of blood T cell repertoires in COVID-19 (dated by TCRdb to 2020 to 2021). Libraries came from the immunoSEQ multiplex PCR assay. Sourced from immuneACCESS, this table was stored by TCRdb with only in-frame sequences that have V and J called. A share of the clones is absent; for the studies checked, an unresolved V gene accounts for under half, and the remainder has no known explanation. Across this sample there are approximately 180,000 clones, with about 85% seen only once. Together, the top ten hold around a sixth of the sample. Material: peripheral blood. These receptors were collected from a person aged 70 to 80 with COVID-19, enrolled during active disease.

This chain uses TRBV12-3 or TRBV12-4 with TRBJ2-2; D is possibly TRBD1 (5 bases). Deletions cut 7 bases from V and 6 bases from J, with 12 bases between. CDR3 size: 13 residues. This CDR3 reads CASTMGPSGELFF. CDR3 nucleotides: TGTGCCAGCACCATGGGGCCATCCGGGGAGCTGTTTTTT.

The chain employs TRBV5-8 and TRBJ1-2; possibly TRBD1 for D (5 bases). CDR3 length: 13 residues. The germline V gene encodes CDR1 SGHTS and CDR2 YDEGEE. Trimming took 1 base from V and 7 from J, leaving 11 bases between them. Here the CDR3 DNA reads TGTGCCAGCAGCTTGCCCGGAAGGGGTGGCTACACCTTC. Its translation is CASSLPGRGGYTF.

The chain has TRBV11-2 and TRBJ1-5; D remains ambiguous. Trimming shortened V by 3 bases and J by 7 bases, and 10 bases separated the two germline ends. The CDR3 covers 13 residues. Germline-derived CDR1 and CDR2 are SGHAT and FQNNGV. The CDR3 reads CASSLELNQPQHF. The CDR3 region has the DNA TGTGCCAGCAGCTTGGAGTTGAACCAGCCCCAGCATTTT.

The V call is TRBV3-1 (or the pseudogene TRBV3-2), the J call TRBJ1-1; a possible D gene is TRBD1 (6 bases). Germline V gives CDR1 LGHDT, CDR2 YNNKEL (reference sequence). CDR3 length: 14 amino acids. Trimming took off 1 base at V and 7 bases at J, with 13 bases between the two ends. CDR3 in amino acids: CASSQGWGHGEAFF. DNA for the CDR3: TGTGCCAGCAGCCAAGGGTGGGGACACGGTGAAGCTTTCTTT.

This chain joins TRBV19 and TRBJ1-5, with D perhaps TRBD1 (5 bases). CDR1 is LNHDA, CDR2 SQIVND, per germline (reference sequence). The CDR3 extends over 14 amino acids. V was cut by 4 bases and J by 9 bases, with 16 bases left in between. CDR3 sequence reads: CASSTPPRVWPQHF. CDR3 DNA sequence: TGTGCCAGTAGTACCCCCCCCAGGGTATGGCCCCAGCATTTT.